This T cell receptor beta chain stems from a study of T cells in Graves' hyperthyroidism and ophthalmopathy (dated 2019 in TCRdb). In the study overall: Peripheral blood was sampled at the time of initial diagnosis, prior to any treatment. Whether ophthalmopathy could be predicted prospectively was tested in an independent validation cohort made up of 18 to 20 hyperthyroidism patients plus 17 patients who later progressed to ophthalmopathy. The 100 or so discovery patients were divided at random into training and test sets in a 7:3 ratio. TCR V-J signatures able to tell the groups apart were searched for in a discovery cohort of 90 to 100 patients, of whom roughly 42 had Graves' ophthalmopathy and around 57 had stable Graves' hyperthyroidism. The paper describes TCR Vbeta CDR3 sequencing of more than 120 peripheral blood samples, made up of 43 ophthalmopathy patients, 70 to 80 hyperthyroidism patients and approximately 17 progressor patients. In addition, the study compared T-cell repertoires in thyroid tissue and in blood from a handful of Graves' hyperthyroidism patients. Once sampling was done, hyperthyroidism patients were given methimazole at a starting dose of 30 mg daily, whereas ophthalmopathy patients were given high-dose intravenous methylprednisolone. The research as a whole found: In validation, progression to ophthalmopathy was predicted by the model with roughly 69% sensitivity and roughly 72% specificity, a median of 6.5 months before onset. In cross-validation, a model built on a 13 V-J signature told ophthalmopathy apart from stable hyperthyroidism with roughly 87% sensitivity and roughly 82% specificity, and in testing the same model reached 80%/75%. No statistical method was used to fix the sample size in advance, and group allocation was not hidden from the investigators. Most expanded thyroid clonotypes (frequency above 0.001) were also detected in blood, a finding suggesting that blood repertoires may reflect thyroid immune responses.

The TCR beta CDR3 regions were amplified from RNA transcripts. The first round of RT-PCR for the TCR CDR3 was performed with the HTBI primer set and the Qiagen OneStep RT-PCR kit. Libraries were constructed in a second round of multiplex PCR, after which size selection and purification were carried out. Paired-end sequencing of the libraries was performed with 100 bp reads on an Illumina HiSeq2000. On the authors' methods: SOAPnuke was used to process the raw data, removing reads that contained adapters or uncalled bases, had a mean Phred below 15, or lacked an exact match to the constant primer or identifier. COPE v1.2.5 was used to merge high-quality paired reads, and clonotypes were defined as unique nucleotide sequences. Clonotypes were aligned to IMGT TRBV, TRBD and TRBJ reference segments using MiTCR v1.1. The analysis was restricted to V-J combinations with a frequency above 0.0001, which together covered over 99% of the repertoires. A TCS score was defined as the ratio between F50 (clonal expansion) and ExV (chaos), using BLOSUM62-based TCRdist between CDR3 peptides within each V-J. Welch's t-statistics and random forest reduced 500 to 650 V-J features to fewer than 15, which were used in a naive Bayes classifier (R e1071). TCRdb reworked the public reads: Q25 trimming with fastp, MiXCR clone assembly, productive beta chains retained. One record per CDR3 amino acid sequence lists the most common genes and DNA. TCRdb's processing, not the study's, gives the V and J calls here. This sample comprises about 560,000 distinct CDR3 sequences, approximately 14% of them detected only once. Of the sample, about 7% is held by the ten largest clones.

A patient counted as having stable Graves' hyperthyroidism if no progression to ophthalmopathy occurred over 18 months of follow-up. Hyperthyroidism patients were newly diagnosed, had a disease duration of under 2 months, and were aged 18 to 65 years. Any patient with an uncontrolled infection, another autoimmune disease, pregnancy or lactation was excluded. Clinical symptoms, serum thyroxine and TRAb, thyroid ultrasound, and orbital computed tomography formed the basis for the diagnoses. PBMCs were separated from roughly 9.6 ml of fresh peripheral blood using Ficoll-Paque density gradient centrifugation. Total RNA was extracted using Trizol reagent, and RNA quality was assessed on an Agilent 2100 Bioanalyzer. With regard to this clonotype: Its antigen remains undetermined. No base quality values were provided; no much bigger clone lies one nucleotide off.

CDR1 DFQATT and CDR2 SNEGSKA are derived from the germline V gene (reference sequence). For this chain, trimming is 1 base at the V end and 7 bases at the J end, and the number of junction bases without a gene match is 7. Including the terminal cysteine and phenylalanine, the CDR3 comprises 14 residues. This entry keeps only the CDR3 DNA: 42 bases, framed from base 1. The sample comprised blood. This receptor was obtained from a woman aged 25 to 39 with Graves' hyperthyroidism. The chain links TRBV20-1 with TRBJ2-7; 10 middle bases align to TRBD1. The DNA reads TGCAGTGCTAGAGTAGGGACAGGGGACAGGGAGCAGTACTTC. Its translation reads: CSARVGTGDREQYF.